Following are 30 T cell receptor beta chains from one sample sequenced in a study of blood T cell repertoires in COVID-19. The data were produced by immunoSEQ multiplex PCR, yet TCRdb's version contains in-frame clones alone and is incomplete. Of approximately 190,000 clones listed, 75% to 90% were seen once; the top ten hold around 6.9%. Sequenced sample: peripheral blood. Receptors were obtained from a man in his 60s with acute or convalescent COVID-19.

Written as DNA, the CDR3 is TGCAGTGCTAGAACTACAGGGTACCTCCACTTT. Its protein is CSARTTGYLHF. This chain connects TRBV20-1 to TRBJ1-6, with D tentatively TRBD1 (6 bases). Germline CDR1 and CDR2: DFQATT and SNEGSKA (reference sequence). This CDR3 has 11 amino acids. Deletions cut 2 bases from V and 15 bases from J, with 11 bases between.

The chain links TRBV2 to TRBJ1-2; 8 bases map to TRBD1. CDR1 and CDR2 (germline): SNHLY, FYNNEI. The CDR3 extends over 14 amino acids. The junction had 11 bases not matched to a gene; V was cut back by 6 bases and J by 8 bases. As DNA, the CDR3 is TGTGCCAGCAGGGGGGACAGGTCAACGGGCGGCTACACCTTC. Protein product: CASRGDRSTGGYTF.

The V gene is TRBV2, the J gene TRBJ2-2; TRBD1 might be the D (5 bases). Germline V CDR1 and CDR2: SNHLY, FYNNEI. Trimming removed 3 bases from V and 5 bases from J, with 10 bases in between. CDR3 size: 14 residues. The CDR3, as DNA: TGTGCCAGCAGTGAGCAGGGTATTACCGGGGAGCTGTTTTTT. This gives the protein CASSEQGITGELFF.

J is TRBJ1-5 and V is TRBV29-1, with D possibly TRBD1 on 5 matching bases. V gave up 4 bases and J gave up 0 bases, with 7 bases separating them. The CDR3 covers 13 residues. The germline V gene has CDR1 SQVTM and CDR2 ANQGSEA. CDR3 nucleotide sequence: TGCAGCGTTGGACAGAATAGCAATCAGCCCCAGCATTTT. Translating gives CSVGQNSNQPQHF.

This clone was picked up one time. This sequence joins TRBV4-3 and TRBJ2-7; D gene unclear. The V gene's germline CDR1 is LGHNA and CDR2 YSLEER. V shed 0 bases and J shed 3 bases, with 6 bases lying between them. The CDR3 sequence is 13 residues long. CDR3: CASSQDRSYEQYF. The DNA for the CDR3 is TGCGCCAGCAGCCAAGATAGGAGCTACGAGCAGTACTTC.

This clone was recorded a few times. The chain has TRBV5-5 and TRBJ1-1; D ambiguous. The CDR3 has 14 residues. Looked up from germline, CDR1 is SGHKS and CDR2 is YYEKEE (reference sequence). Trimming removed 4 bases from V and 1 base from J, with 11 bases in between. In nucleotides, the CDR3 is TGTGCCAGCAGCCCCAGGTGGTCGAACACTGAAGCTTTCTTT. Residues: CASSPRWSNTEAFF.

The chain uses TRBV30 and TRBJ2-7, with TRBD2 matching over 10 bases. Germline lookup yields CDR1 GTSNPN and CDR2 SVGIG (reference sequence). The CDR3 loop spans 18 amino acids. Unmatched junction bases numbered 18, after V lost 0 bases and J lost 7 bases. This chain's CDR3 is CAWSVSFRGTSGTNEQYF. The CDR3 DNA reads TGTGCCTGGAGTGTAAGTTTCCGGGGCACTAGCGGGACGAATGAGCAGTACTTC.

The rearrangement joins TRBV27 to TRBJ1-6; no clear D. Trimming stripped 3 bases from V and 14 bases from J, with 17 bases between. This CDR3 spans 14 amino acids. Germline loops: CDR1 MNHEY, CDR2 SMNVEV (reference sequence). In DNA form, the CDR3 reads TGTGCCAGCAGTTTTGGCATAGCCCGGGGTGCCCTCCACTTT. Residues: CASSFGIARGALHF.

The CDR3 DNA follows: TGTGCCAGCAGTTATAATGGGGGGGCTCGAGGTAATTCACCCCTCCACTTT. This encodes CASSYNGGARGNSPLHF. The V call is TRBV28, the J call TRBJ1-6; D perhaps matches TRBD1 (6 bases). The length of the CDR3 is 17 residues. Per the germline V gene, CDR1 is MDHEN and CDR2 is SYDVKM. V shed 4 bases and J shed 6 bases, with 19 bases lying between them.

The chain recombines TRBV20-1 with TRBJ1-2; tentatively, D is TRBD1 (6 bases). The CDR3 is made up of 11 amino acids. The germline gives CDR1 DFQATT, CDR2 SNEGSKA (reference sequence). Trimming removed 7 bases from V and 8 bases from J, with 14 bases in between. In DNA form, the CDR3 reads TGCAGTGTCACTGGGGGCGGCGGCTACACCTTC. Its protein product is CSVTGGGGYTF.

This clone has more than one count but fewer than ten. This chain joins TRBV29-1 and TRBJ2-7, with 10 bases fitting TRBD2. CDR1 is SQVTM and CDR2 is ANQGSEA in the germline V gene. Germline trimming cut 5 bases from V and 6 bases from J; bases unmatched to any gene: 13. The CDR3 loop spans 15 amino acids. DNA for the CDR3: TGCAGCGTTCGCGGGCCTCCTAGCGGGAGAACCGAGCAGTACTTC. Its protein is CSVRGPPSGRTEQYF.

This sequence joins TRBV18 and TRBJ1-2; maybe TRBD1 (6 bases). CDR3 size: 13 residues. Trimming removed 4 bases at V and 2 bases at J, with 8 bases between. Germline CDR1 KGHSH, CDR2 LQKENI. The CDR3 DNA sequence: TGTGCCAGCTCACTGGGACACAACTATGGCTACACCTTC. It translates to CASSLGHNYGYTF.

The chain joins TRBV12-5 to TRBJ2-2, with a tentative D call TRBD1 (6 bases). The CDR3 consists of 18 residues. The V gene's germline CDR1 is LGHNT and CDR2 FRNRAP. The V gene lost 5 bases and the J gene lost 1 base, with 20 bases spanning the gap. CDR3 sequence: CASGPRPSGAVNTGELFF. CDR3 in DNA: TGTGCTAGTGGTCCCAGACCATCAGGGGCCGTGAACACCGGGGAGCTGTTTTTT.

The V and J genes are TRBV3-1 (or the pseudogene TRBV3-2) and TRBJ1-3; possible D gene TRBD1, 5 bases. Looked up from germline, CDR1 is LGHDT and CDR2 is YNNKEL (reference sequence). Trimming cost V 4 bases and J 0 bases, with 13 bases left between them. The CDR3 spans 16 residues. Here the CDR3 reads CASSPWTLSSGNTIYF. The CDR3 nucleotides are TGTGCCAGCAGCCCGTGGACATTAAGCTCTGGAAACACCATATATTTT.

CDR3 amino acids: CASSLVTSFLNEQFF. Written as DNA, the CDR3 is TGTGCCAGCAGCTTAGTGACTAGTTTTCTCAATGAGCAGTTCTTC. The rearrangement joins TRBV7-2 to TRBJ2-1; D might be TRBD2 (6 bases). Between the trimmed V and J ends, which lost 1 base and 6 bases, there was a span of 13 bases. This CDR3 is built from 15 residues. CDR1 is SGHTA, CDR2 FQGNSA, per germline.

The V call is TRBV7-7, the J call TRBJ2-7; 9 bases are a match to TRBD1. Germline V gives CDR1 SSHAT, CDR2 FNYEAQ (reference sequence). With V trimmed by 5 bases and J by 6 bases, 8 bases remained unmatched. The CDR3 totals 14 residues. The CDR3 DNA reads TGTGCCAGCAGCCCGACAGGGGGACTTGGCGAGCAGTACTTC. Residues: CASSPTGGLGEQYF. Full variable domain (outside the CDR3, taken from reference TRBV7-7 and TRBJ2-7): GAGVSQSPRYKVTKRGQDVTLRCDPISSHATLYWYQQALGQGPEFLTYFNYEAQPDKSGLPSDRFSAERPEGSISTLTIQRTEQRDSAMYRCASSPTGGLGEQYFGPGTRLTVT.

The V and J genes are TRBV9 and TRBJ1-4, with 8 bases that match TRBD1. J gave up 2 bases and V 3 bases, and 6 bases lay outside the gene matches. Germline values: CDR1 SGDLS, CDR2 YYNGEE. The CDR3 runs 16 residues. The CDR3 coding sequence is TGTGCCAGCAGCGGCCGGACAGGGAGTACTAATGAAAAACTGTTTTTT. It translates to CASSGRTGSTNEKLFF.

This chain joins TRBV15 and TRBJ2-1, with TRBD2 identical over 10 bases. Germline-derived CDR1 and CDR2 are LNHNV and YYDKDF (reference sequence). This CDR3 is built from 16 residues. Trimming took 0 bases from V and 10 from J; bases not matched to a gene: 9. The CDR3 region is CATSRDLSSGGSEQFF. DNA of the CDR3: TGTGCCACCAGCAGAGATTTGTCTAGCGGGGGCTCGGAGCAGTTCTTC.

This chain connects TRBV27 to TRBJ1-4, with 10 bases fitting TRBD1. Trimming removed 6 bases from V and 4 bases from J; junction bases left unmatched: 2. The CDR3 is made up of 14 amino acids. CDR1 and CDR2 (germline): MNHEY, SMNVEV (reference sequence). The CDR3: CASSRTGGNEKLFF. The CDR3 region has the DNA TGTGCCAGCAGCAGGACAGGGGGTAATGAAAAACTGTTTTTT.

The chain combines TRBV18 with TRBJ1-6, with TRBD1 matching 11 bases. The CDR3 has 17 residues. Germline V gene data show CDR1 as KGHSH and CDR2 as LQKENI. Trimming removed 2 bases from V and 7 bases from J; junction bases left unmatched: 7. The CDR3 spells CASSPIGQGATNSPLHF. The CDR3 DNA is TGTGCCAGCTCACCAATAGGACAGGGGGCTACAAATTCACCCCTCCACTTT.

This clone was observed a single time. The CDR3 loop reads CASSLEEGSYGYTF. The CDR3, as DNA: TGTGCCAGCAGCTTAGAAGAGGGCAGCTATGGCTACACCTTC. The chain joins TRBV7-8 to TRBJ1-2; D uncertain. This CDR3 has 14 amino acids. Germline CDR1 and CDR2: SGHVS and FQNEAQ. The germline V and J ends were trimmed by 1 base and 4 bases, with 10 bases remaining between them.

This rearrangement joins TRBV9 to TRBJ1-4; D is uncertain. V lost 3 bases and J lost 7, with 16 bases in between. The CDR3 is 15 residues long. Germline V gene sequence: CDR1 SGDLS, CDR2 YYNGEE. In DNA form, the CDR3 reads TGTGCCAGCAGCGCCCCGGGGATATACGGTGAAAAACTGTTTTTT. This translates into CASSAPGIYGEKLFF.

The CDR3 protein is CASSLGRGETQYF. CDR3 bases: TGTGCCAGCAGTTTAGGACGGGGAGAGACCCAGTACTTC. V and J are TRBV6-5 and TRBJ2-5, with a weak D call TRBD2 (5 bases). CDR1 and CDR2 (germline): MNHEY, SVGAGI. The CDR3 contains 13 residues. V gave up 4 bases and J gave up 4 bases, with 10 bases separating them.

In nucleotides, the CDR3 is TGTGCCAGCACAAAAGCGGGGACAGGGTACACCGGGGAGCTGTTTTTT. It is translated as CASTKAGTGYTGELFF. The J gene is TRBJ2-2, the V gene TRBV3-1 (or the pseudogene TRBV3-2); 9 bases line up with TRBD1. The junction had 9 bases not matched to a gene; V was cut back by 7 bases and J by 3 bases. Germline CDR1 is LGHDT and CDR2 is YNNKEL (reference sequence). CDR3 length: 16 amino acids.

The rearrangement links TRBV6-6 to TRBJ1-1, with TRBD1 matching over 9 bases. The germline gives CDR1 MNHNY, CDR2 SVGAGI (reference sequence). This CDR3 has 16 amino acids. Germline trimming cut 0 bases from V and 5 bases from J; bases unmatched to any gene: 7. CDR3 loop: CASSYSKDRGRTEAFF. The CDR3, as DNA: TGTGCCAGCAGTTACTCGAAGGACAGGGGAAGGACTGAAGCTTTCTTT.

The V call is TRBV4-1, the J call TRBJ2-3, with a weak D call TRBD1 (6 bases). CDR3 length: 15 amino acids. The germline gives CDR1 MGHRA, CDR2 YSYEKL. The ends were cut back, 1 base at V and 2 bases at J, with 10 bases in the middle. The CDR3 DNA reads as TGCGCCAGCAGCCAAGCACGGGACAACACAGATACGCAGTATTTT. Translated: CASSQARDNTDTQYF.

CDR3 sequence: CASSDLSSRVQGYQPQHF. The CDR3 nucleotides read TGTGCCAGCAGTGACCTCTCATCCAGGGTACAAGGGTATCAGCCCCAGCATTTT. The rearrangement joins TRBV6-2 or TRBV6-3 to TRBJ1-5; D is perhaps TRBD1 (5 bases). The CDR3 contains 18 residues. V was trimmed by 5 bases and J by 5 bases, leaving 25 bases between them. CDR1 is MNHEY and CDR2 is SVGEGT in the germline V gene.

This chain joins TRBV5-6 and TRBJ1-2, with D possibly matching TRBD1 (6 bases). Trimming took 0 bases from V and 5 from J, leaving 14 bases between them. CDR1 is SGHDT, CDR2 YYEEEE, per germline. This CDR3 has 15 amino acids. CDR3 sequence (DNA): TGTGCCAGCAGCTTGGGACAGGTCCTTCAATATGGCTACACCTTC. Translated, it gives CASSLGQVLQYGYTF.

A remark on this clone: Other DNA sequences of this sample code for an identical CDR3. This sequence joins TRBV12-3 or TRBV12-4 and TRBJ1-2, with 8 bases that match TRBD1. The CDR3 covers 13 residues. The V and J ends lost 5 bases and 4 bases, in that order; junction bases with no gene match: 3. The CDR3 DNA reads TGTGCCAGCAGTCCTACAGGGGGCTATGGCTACACCTTC. This encodes CASSPTGGYGYTF.

V is TRBV25-1 and J is TRBJ1-4; D might be TRBD1 (6 bases). CDR3 length: 16 residues. The germline V and J ends were trimmed by 2 bases and 4 bases, with 14 bases remaining between them. Germline lookup yields CDR1 MGHDK and CDR2 SYGVNS. In DNA, the CDR3 is TGTGCCAGCAGTGAAGTAGGGGGGGGAAGTAATGAAAAACTGTTTTTT. Its protein is CASSEVGGGSNEKLFF.